Below, one T cell receptor (beta chain) is given with its context. Study processing details: Reference gene primers were amplified, and this amplification served to estimate nucleated cell counts. Sequencing used immunoSEQ multiplex PCR; TCRdb keeps in-frame clones, though not all of them. V and J calls and clone size are given by that table; D and trimming were obtained from the DNA. The sample lists about 26,000 clones; roughly 89% were seen once. The data derive from a study of blood T cell repertoires in COVID-19. Study in general: PBMCs, B-cell-depleted T cells, or T cells were the source of the cDNA or gDNA that made up the material.

The ends were cut back, 6 bases at V and 4 bases at J, with 10 bases in the middle. This CDR3 comprises 12 residues. The sequenced material came from peripheral blood. The gene calls are TRBV12-3 or TRBV12-4 and TRBJ2-7; D may be TRBD2 (5 bases). The source of this sequence is an older man with acute or convalescent COVID-19. The DNA for the CDR3 is TGTGCCAGCAGCCTGAGAGGGTACGAGCAGTACTTC. This gives the protein CASSLRGYEQYF.